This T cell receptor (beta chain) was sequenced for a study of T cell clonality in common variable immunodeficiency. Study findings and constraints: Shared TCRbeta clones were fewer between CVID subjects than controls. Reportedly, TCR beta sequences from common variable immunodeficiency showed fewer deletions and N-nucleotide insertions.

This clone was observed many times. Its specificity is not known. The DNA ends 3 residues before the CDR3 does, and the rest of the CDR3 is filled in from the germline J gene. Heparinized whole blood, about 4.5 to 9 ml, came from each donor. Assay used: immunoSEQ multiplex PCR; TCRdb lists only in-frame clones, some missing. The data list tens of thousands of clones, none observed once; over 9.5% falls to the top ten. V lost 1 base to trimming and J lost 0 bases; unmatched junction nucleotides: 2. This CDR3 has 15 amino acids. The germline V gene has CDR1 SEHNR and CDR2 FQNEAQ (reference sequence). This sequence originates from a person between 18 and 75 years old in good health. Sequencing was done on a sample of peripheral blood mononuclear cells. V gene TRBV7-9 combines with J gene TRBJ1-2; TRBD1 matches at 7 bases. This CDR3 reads CASSLGTGANYGYTF. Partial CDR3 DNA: TGTGCCAGCAGCTTAGGAACAGGGGCTAACTATGGC.